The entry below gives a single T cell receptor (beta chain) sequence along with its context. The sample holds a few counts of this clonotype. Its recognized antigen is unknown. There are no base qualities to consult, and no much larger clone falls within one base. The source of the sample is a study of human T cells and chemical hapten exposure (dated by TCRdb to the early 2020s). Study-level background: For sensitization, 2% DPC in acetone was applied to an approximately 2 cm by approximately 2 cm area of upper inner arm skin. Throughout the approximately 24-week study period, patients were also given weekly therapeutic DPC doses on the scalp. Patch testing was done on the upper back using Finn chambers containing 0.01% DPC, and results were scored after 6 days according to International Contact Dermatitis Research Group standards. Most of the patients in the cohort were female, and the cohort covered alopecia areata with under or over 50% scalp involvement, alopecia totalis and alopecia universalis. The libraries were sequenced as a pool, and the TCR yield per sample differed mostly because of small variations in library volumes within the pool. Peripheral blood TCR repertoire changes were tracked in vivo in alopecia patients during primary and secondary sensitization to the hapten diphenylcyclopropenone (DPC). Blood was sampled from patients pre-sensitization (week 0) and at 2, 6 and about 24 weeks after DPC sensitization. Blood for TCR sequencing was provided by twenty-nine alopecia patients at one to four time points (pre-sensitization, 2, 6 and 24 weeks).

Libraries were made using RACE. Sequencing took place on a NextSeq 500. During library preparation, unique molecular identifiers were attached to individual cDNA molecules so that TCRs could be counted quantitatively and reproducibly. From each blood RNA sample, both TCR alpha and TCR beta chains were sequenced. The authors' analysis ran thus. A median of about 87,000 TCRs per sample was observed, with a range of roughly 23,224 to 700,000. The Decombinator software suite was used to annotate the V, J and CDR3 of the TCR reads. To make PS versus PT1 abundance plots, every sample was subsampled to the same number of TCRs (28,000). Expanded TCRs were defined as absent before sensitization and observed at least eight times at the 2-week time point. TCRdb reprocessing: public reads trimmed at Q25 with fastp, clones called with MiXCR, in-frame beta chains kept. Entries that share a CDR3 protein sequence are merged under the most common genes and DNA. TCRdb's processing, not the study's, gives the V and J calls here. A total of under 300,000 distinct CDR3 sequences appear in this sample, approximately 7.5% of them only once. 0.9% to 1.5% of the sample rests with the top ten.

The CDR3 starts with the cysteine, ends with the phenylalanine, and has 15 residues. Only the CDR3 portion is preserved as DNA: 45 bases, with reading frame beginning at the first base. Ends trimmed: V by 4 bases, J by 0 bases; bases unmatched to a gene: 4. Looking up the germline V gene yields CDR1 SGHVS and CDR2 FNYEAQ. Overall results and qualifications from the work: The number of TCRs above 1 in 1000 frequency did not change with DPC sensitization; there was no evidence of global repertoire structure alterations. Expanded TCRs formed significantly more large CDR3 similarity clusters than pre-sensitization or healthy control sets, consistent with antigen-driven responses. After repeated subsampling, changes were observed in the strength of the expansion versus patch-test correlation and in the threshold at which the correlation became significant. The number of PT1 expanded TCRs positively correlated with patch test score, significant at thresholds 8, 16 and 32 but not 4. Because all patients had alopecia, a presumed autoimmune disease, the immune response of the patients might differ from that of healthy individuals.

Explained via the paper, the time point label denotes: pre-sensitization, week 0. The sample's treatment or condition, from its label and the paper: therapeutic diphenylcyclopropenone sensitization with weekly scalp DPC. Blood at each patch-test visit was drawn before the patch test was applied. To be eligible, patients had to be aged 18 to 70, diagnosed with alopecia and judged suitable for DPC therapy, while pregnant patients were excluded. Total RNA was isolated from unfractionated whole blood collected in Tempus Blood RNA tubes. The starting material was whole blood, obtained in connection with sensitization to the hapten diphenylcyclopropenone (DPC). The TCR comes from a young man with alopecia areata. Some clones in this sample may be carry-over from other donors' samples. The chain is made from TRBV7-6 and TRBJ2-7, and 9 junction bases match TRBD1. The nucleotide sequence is TGTGCCAGCAGCTCCAACAGGGGGCCCTCCTACGAGCAGTACTTC. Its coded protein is CASSSNRGPSYEQYF. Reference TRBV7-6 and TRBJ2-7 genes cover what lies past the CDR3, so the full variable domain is GAGVSQSPRYKVTKRGQDVALRCDPISGHVSLYWYRQALGQGPEFLTYFNYEAQQDKSGLPNDRFSAERPEGSISTLTIQRTEQRDSAMYRCASSSNRGPSYEQYFGPGTRLTVT.